The entry below gives a single TCR beta chain sequence along with its context. These data belong to a study of T cells expressing NK-cell markers. Researchers built TCR beta cDNA using 5'RACE template switching with UMIs. TCRdb re-called the 5' RACE reads, yielding one record per CDR3 amino acid sequence without DNA. The sample shows around 110,000 distinct CDR3 sequences, and around 20% sits with its ten largest clones. CDR3 length equals 16 residues. Germline CDR1 is SGHKS and CDR2 is YYEKEE (reference sequence). This chain uses TRBV5-5 with TRBJ1-4; TCRdb reports TRBD1, a call that lacks DNA to check it against. The sample consisted of blood T cells: a sorted CD56 or NKG2C T cell subset, CD4+ or CD8+ T cells, or bulk PBMC T cells (not recorded which). The TCR originated in a woman between 18 and 70 years old in good health. The CDR3 region is CASSPGTGQGNEKLFF. Complete variable domain (other parts from reference TRBV5-5 and TRBJ1-4): DAGVTQSPTHLIKTRGQQVTLRCSPISGHKSVSWYQQVLGQGPQFIFQYYEKEERGRGNFPDRFSARQFPNYSSELNVNALLLGDSALYLCASSPGTGQGNEKLFFGSGTQLSVL.